This T cell receptor (beta chain) was sequenced during a study of Ad26.COV2.S vaccination and SARS-CoV-2 variants. The CDR3 consists of 15 residues. The V gene's germline CDR1 is SGHAT and CDR2 FQNNGV. Trimming removed 5 bases from V and 8 bases from J, with 19 bases in between. This clone was detected only once. Libraries were prepared by immunoSEQ multiplex PCR; TCRdb keeps only in-frame clonotypes and omits some of them. The table includes 380,000 or so clones, around 82% detected once. As to treatment: around 19 received Ad26.COV2.S at low or high dose, single or two shots; 5 received placebo; per-sample allocation not given. Sampling was done on day 63 after the first vaccine or placebo injection. An adult aged 18-55 years in Boston served as the donor. Vaccination employed an Ad26 vector expressing the Wuhan-strain SARS-CoV-2 spike.

The source is a person aged 18 to 59 who received the Ad26.COV2.S COVID-19 vaccine or a placebo. The chain combines TRBV11-2 with TRBJ2-1, with D possibly TRBD2 on 6 matching bases. Sequencing was performed on peripheral blood, taken in a trial of Ad26.COV2.S vaccine versus placebo. In nucleotides, the CDR3 is TGTGCCAGCAGCCCGGGCTTACGGGAGTTGTATGAGCAGTTCTTC. Residues: CASSPGLRELYEQFF. The entire variable domain, with the rest obtained from reference TRBV11-2 and TRBJ2-1, is as follows: EAGVAQSPRYKIIEKRQSVAFWCNPISGHATLYWYQQILGQGPKLLIQFQNNGVVDDSQLPKDRFSAERLKGVDSTLKIQPAKLEDSAVYLCASSPGLRELYEQFFGPGTRLTVL.